The 32 T cell receptor beta chains below come from one sample, sequenced in a study of cytomegalovirus exposure and HLA in healthy donors. Some clones are missing from TCRdb's copy, which holds only in-frame ones; the method was immunoSEQ multiplex PCR. The sample records about 200,000 clones, 86% being singletons. The sequenced sample was PBMCs. Receptors originate from a woman in her late teens or twenties in good health and CMV-seronegative.

The chain couples TRBV27 to TRBJ2-3; D gene unclear. The germline V and J ends were trimmed by 3 bases and 0 bases, with 7 bases remaining between them. Germline V CDR1 and CDR2: MNHEY, SMNVEV (reference sequence). The CDR3 covers 14 residues. The CDR3 DNA reads as TGTGCCAGCAGTTTTCTAAAGAGCACAGATACGCAGTATTTT. Its translation: CASSFLKSTDTQYF.

The rearrangement joins TRBV2 to TRBJ1-2; D unclear. This CDR3 has 12 amino acids. Per germline, CDR1 SNHLY and CDR2 FYNNEI. V was pared by 2 bases and J by 4 bases, with 5 bases between. For the CDR3, the DNA is TGTGCCAGCAGTGAAACAGCCTATGGCTACACCTTC. This codes for CASSETAYGYTF.

The J gene is TRBJ2-1, the V gene TRBV2, with 10 positions matching TRBD2. The ends lost 10 bases at V and 4 bases at J; junction bases unmatched: 13. The germline gives CDR1 SNHLY, CDR2 FYNNEI. The CDR3 extends over 16 amino acids. CDR3 amino acids: CATSQTGLAVYNEQFF. CDR3 sequence (DNA): TGTGCCACGTCCCAAACAGGACTAGCGGTGTACAATGAGCAGTTCTTC.

The rearrangement links TRBV6-6 to TRBJ2-3; 10 nucleotides line up with TRBD2. CDR1 MNHNY and CDR2 SVGAGI come from the germline V gene (reference sequence). This CDR3 is built from 16 residues. Trimming took 7 bases from V and 1 from J; bases not matched to a gene: 8. The CDR3 here is CASIHEGTSGTDTQYF. In DNA, the CDR3 is TGTGCCAGCATTCACGAGGGGACTAGCGGCACAGATACGCAGTATTTT.

V and J are TRBV30 and TRBJ1-5; the D gene is possibly TRBD1 (6 bases). The V gene lost 0 bases and the J gene lost 2 bases, with 17 bases spanning the gap. This CDR3 region has 17 residues. CDR1 and CDR2 from the germline V gene are GTSNPN and SVGIG (reference sequence). The chain's CDR3 is CAWSVRQGRVGNQPQHF. The DNA for the CDR3 is TGTGCCTGGAGTGTACGTCAGGGGAGGGTAGGCAATCAGCCCCAGCATTTT.

This clone has more than one count but fewer than ten. The chain uses TRBV4-2 and TRBJ2-2, with unresolved D. CDR3 size: 13 residues. V was pared by 4 bases and J by 4 bases, with 7 bases between. Germline V gene sequence: CDR1 LGHNA, CDR2 YNFKEQ. The CDR3, as DNA: TGTGCCAGCAGCCTCACGAGCACCGGGGAGCTGTTTTTT. It yields the protein CASSLTSTGELFF.

The chain is built from TRBV29-1 and TRBJ2-1; D gene ambiguous. V dropped 5 bases and J dropped 8 bases, with 16 bases sitting between them. Germline CDR1 reads SQVTM; CDR2 reads ANQGSEA. This CDR3 is 13 amino acids long. Written as DNA, the CDR3 is TGCAGCGTTCTGGCGGAGCATTTGGATGAGCAGTTCTTC. Translated, it gives CSVLAEHLDEQFF.

The gene calls are TRBV19 and TRBJ2-7; a possible D gene is TRBD1 (5 bases). The CDR3 totals 11 residues. V shed 3 bases and J shed 9 bases, with 9 bases lying between them. The V gene's germline CDR1 is LNHDA and CDR2 SQIVND (reference sequence). Written as DNA, the CDR3 is TGTGCCAGTAGTATTCAAGGGGTGCAGTACTTC. Its protein product is CASSIQGVQYF. The variable domain in full, with the rest retrieved from reference TRBV19 and TRBJ2-7, is DGGITQSPKYLFRKEGQNVTLSCEQNLNHDAMYWYRQDPGQGLRLIYYSQIVNDFQKGDIAEGYSVSREKKESFPLTVTSAQKNPTAFYLCASSIQGVQYFGPGTRLTVT.

J is TRBJ1-2 and V is TRBV2; 8 bases line up with TRBD1. This CDR3 is built from 13 residues. CDR1 is SNHLY, CDR2 FYNNEI, per germline. After removal of 2 bases from V and 6 bases from J, the junction contained 2 bases not matched to a gene. In nucleotides, the CDR3 is TGTGCCAGCAGTGAACAGGGGGCAAATGGCTACACCTTC. Translated, it gives CASSEQGANGYTF.

The V call is TRBV7-3, the J call TRBJ2-7; 12 nucleotides agree with TRBD2. Trimming cost V 5 bases and J 6 bases; bases outside gene matches: 5. From germline, CDR1 is SGHTA and CDR2 FQGTGA. This CDR3 has 14 residues. The DNA for the CDR3 is TGTGCCAGCAGCCCGACTAGCGGGGGACGCGAGCAGTACTTC. As protein: CASSPTSGGREQYF. The variable domain in full, with the rest retrieved from reference TRBV7-3 and TRBJ2-7, is GAGVSQTPSNKVTEKGKYVELRCDPISGHTALYWYRQSLGQGPEFLIYFQGTGAADDSGLPNDRFFAVRPEGSVSTLKIQRTERGDSAVYLCASSPTSGGREQYFGPGTRLTVT.

The chain has TRBV2 and TRBJ2-1, with TRBD2 matching 13 bases. V lost 2 bases and J lost 10; bases outside the gene matches: 17. The CDR3 extends over 19 amino acids. Per germline, CDR1 SNHLY and CDR2 FYNNEI. The CDR3 reads CASSEQTSGRAVRAEEQFF. CDR3 nucleotides: TGTGCCAGCAGTGAACAAACTAGCGGGAGGGCCGTCCGAGCAGAGGAGCAGTTCTTC.

This clone was detected only once. The rearrangement uses TRBV5-1 and TRBJ2-2; 8 bases line up with TRBD2. CDR1 SGHRS and CDR2 YFSETQ come from the germline V gene. After removal of 9 bases from V and 6 bases from J, the junction contained 10 bases not matched to a gene. The CDR3 totals 14 residues. CDR3 amino acids: CATPSGTRAGELFF. The DNA for the CDR3 is TGCGCCACCCCGTCCGGGACTAGGGCCGGGGAGCTGTTTTTT.

A single count supports this clone. The chain combines TRBV30 with TRBJ2-2, with TRBD1 matching over 10 bases. J gave up 3 bases and V 3 bases, and 7 bases lay outside the gene matches. Germline CDR1 and CDR2: GTSNPN and SVGIG (reference sequence). This CDR3 contains 16 residues. CDR3 residues: CAWSGPGQGHTGELFF. CDR3 nucleotides: TGTGCCTGGAGCGGGCCGGGACAGGGGCACACCGGGGAGCTGTTTTTT.

The V call is TRBV27, the J call TRBJ2-7; weak D call: TRBD2 (5 bases). From germline, CDR1 is MNHEY and CDR2 SMNVEV (reference sequence). Trimming took 4 bases from V and 1 from J, leaving 26 bases between them. The CDR3 length is 19 residues. CDR3 coding DNA: TGTGCCAGCAGTTCACCATCACCCCCCCGCGGGTGGAAATCCTACGAGCAGTACTTC. It is translated as CASSSPSPPRGWKSYEQYF.

J is TRBJ1-6 and V is TRBV5-3; TRBD1 agrees at 7 bases. TRBV5-3 carries the ORF label, with uncertain function. CDR3 size: 14 residues. V was pared by 3 bases and J by 7 bases, with 4 bases of the junction left unmatched. The CDR3 is CARSSRQGNSPLHF. The CDR3 region has the DNA TGTGCCAGAAGCTCCCGACAGGGCAATTCACCCCTCCACTTT.

The chain carries TRBV7-9 and TRBJ2-1; 10 nucleotides agree with TRBD1. This CDR3 has 15 amino acids. The germline CDR1 and CDR2 sequences are SEHNR and FQNEAQ (reference sequence). The ends lost 5 bases at V and 3 bases at J; junction bases unmatched: 4. The CDR3 here is CASSIGQGVYNEQFF. The DNA of the CDR3 is TGTGCCAGCAGCATTGGACAGGGGGTCTACAATGAGCAGTTCTTC.

The J gene is TRBJ1-6, the V gene TRBV28, with a possible D match to TRBD1 (6 bases). CDR3 length: 15 amino acids. Germline loops: CDR1 MDHEN, CDR2 SYDVKM. Trimming took 2 bases from V and 6 from J, leaving 11 bases between them. CDR3 coding DNA: TGTGCCAGCAGTTTAGCTGGACAGCGTAATTCACCCCTCCACTTT. Amino acids: CASSLAGQRNSPLHF.

Turning to this clone: Other DNA sequences from this sample encode an identical CDR3 as well. The J gene is TRBJ2-4, the V gene TRBV15; TRBD1 might be the D (6 bases). The CDR3 is 13 residues long. Trimming stripped 0 bases from V and 8 bases from J, with 8 bases between. Per germline, CDR1 LNHNV and CDR2 YYDKDF (reference sequence). The CDR3 reads CATSREQGYIQYF. In DNA form, the CDR3 reads TGTGCCACCAGCAGAGAGCAGGGGTACATTCAGTACTTC. The variable domain in full, with the rest retrieved from reference TRBV15 and TRBJ2-4, is DAMVIQNPRYQVTQFGKPVTLSCSQTLNHNVMYWYQQKSSQAPKLLFHYYDKDFNNEADTPDNFQSRRPNTSFCFLDIRSPGLGDTAMYLCATSREQGYIQYFGAGTRLSVL.

The rearrangement joins TRBV30 to TRBJ1-2; TRBD1 matches at 7 bases. V gave up 2 bases and J gave up 3 bases; unmatched junction bases: 9. CDR1 is GTSNPN and CDR2 is SVGIG in the germline V gene (reference sequence). The CDR3 consists of 15 residues. CDR3 DNA sequence: TGTGCCTGGAGTCCATCGAGGGGGCTCTACTATGGCTACACCTTC. Protein product: CAWSPSRGLYYGYTF.

The V and J genes are TRBV29-1 and TRBJ2-1; possibly TRBD1 for D (6 bases). The germline V and J ends were trimmed by 1 base and 12 bases, with 13 bases remaining between them. This CDR3 contains 12 residues. CDR1 and CDR2 from the germline V gene are SQVTM and ANQGSEA. CDR3 amino acids: CSVEAQGQGQFF. CDR3 nucleotide sequence: TGCAGCGTTGAAGCACAGGGTCAGGGGCAGTTCTTC.

The rearrangement uses TRBV30 and TRBJ2-1; 13 bases align to TRBD2. V lost 1 base, J lost 4 bases, and 4 bases stayed unmatched. CDR1 GTSNPN and CDR2 SVGIG come from the germline V gene (reference sequence). This CDR3 contains 16 residues. The CDR3, as DNA: TGTGCCTGGAGTGGAGGACTAGCGGGGGCATACAATGAGCAGTTCTTC. It translates to CAWSGGLAGAYNEQFF.

CDR3 residues: CASSYEARSYNEQFF. The DNA for the CDR3 is TGTGCCAGCAGTTACGAGGCCCGCTCCTACAATGAGCAGTTCTTC. The V and J genes are TRBV6-5 and TRBJ2-1; D gene unclear. Trimming took off 2 bases at V and 0 bases at J, with 8 bases between the two ends. The CDR3 is 15 residues long. Germline V CDR1 and CDR2: MNHEY, SVGAGI.

Turning to this clone: Likely a read error: the CDR3 ends without its conserved phenylalanine or tryptophan. The DNA is omitted, as the CDR3 cannot be located on it reliably, and the CDR3 follows TCRdb's listing. The rearrangement uses TRBV6-1 and TRBJ1-1; the listed D gene, TRBD1, was not tested against the DNA. From its first to its last residue, the CDR3 has 10 amino acids. The germline V gene encodes CDR1 MNHNS and CDR2 SASEGT. CDR3 protein: CASSYVTGAG.

The chain carries TRBV5-6 and TRBJ2-5; D is unclear. The CDR3 contains 13 residues. V lost 2 bases to trimming and J lost 3 bases, with 8 bases between them. Germline assignment: CDR1 SGHDT and CDR2 YYEEEE. The CDR3 nucleotides read TGTGCCAGCAGCTTTGGCAGTAAAGAGACCCAGTACTTC. It encodes CASSFGSKETQYF.

This clone turned up a few times. The chain is built from TRBV2 and TRBJ2-1; 9 bases agree with TRBD1. The CDR3 runs to 17 residues. Germline CDR1 SNHLY, CDR2 FYNNEI. J was trimmed by 0 bases and V by 5 bases; bases with no gene match: 8. CDR3 loop: CASSLIPGQGSYNEQFF. The CDR3, as DNA: TGTGCCAGCAGTCTTATTCCGGGACAGGGCTCCTACAATGAGCAGTTCTTC.

The chain carries TRBV5-1 and TRBJ2-2; TRBD2 might be the D (5 bases). CDR1 SGHRS and CDR2 YFSETQ come from the germline V gene. The V gene lost 6 bases and the J gene lost 6 bases, with 9 bases spanning the gap. The CDR3 length is 12 residues. CDR3 sequence (DNA): TGCGCCAGCATCCGGGATTCCGGGGAGCTGTTTTTT. Translation: CASIRDSGELFF.

The CDR3 DNA reads TGCGCCAGCAGAGAACAGGGATGGGGTATGAACACTGAAGCTTTCTTT. Translation gives CASREQGWGMNTEAFF. The chain has TRBV10-2 and TRBJ1-1; the D gene is possibly TRBD1 (6 bases). The CDR3 is 16 residues long. Germline V gives CDR1 WSHSY, CDR2 SAAADI. Trimming left V 6 bases short and J 0 bases short, with 17 bases between.

The chain employs TRBV4-1 and TRBJ2-7; 11 bases are shared with TRBD2. CDR1 and CDR2 (germline): MGHRA, YSYEKL. Trimming cost V 1 base and J 1 base; bases outside gene matches: 3. The CDR3 covers 16 residues. The CDR3 sequence: CASSQVAGGLSYEQYF. The CDR3 nucleotides read TGCGCCAGCAGCCAAGTAGCGGGGGGGCTGTCCTACGAGCAGTACTTC.

V gene TRBV10-3 combines with J gene TRBJ2-7; 7 bases line up with TRBD2. V dropped 0 bases and J dropped 4; count of bases not matched to a gene: 12. Germline V lookup: CDR1 ENHRY, CDR2 SYGVKD. CDR3 length: 17 amino acids. As DNA, the CDR3 is TGTGCCATCAGTGAGTCGATGGAACCCAGCGGGATTTACGAGCAGTACTTC. It translates to CAISESMEPSGIYEQYF.

The chain couples TRBV7-9 to TRBJ1-1; D is possibly TRBD1 (6 bases). The CDR3 extends over 15 amino acids. V lost 1 base, J lost 7 bases, and 16 bases lay in between. Germline V gives CDR1 SEHNR, CDR2 FQNEAQ (reference sequence). The CDR3 region is CASSLGNTGKDEAFF. DNA of the CDR3: TGTGCCAGCAGCTTAGGGAACACAGGGAAAGATGAAGCTTTCTTT. The complete variable domain, with remaining parts taken from reference TRBV7-9 and TRBJ1-1, reads DTGVSQNPRHKITKRGQNVTFRCDPISEHNRLYWYRQTLGQGPEFLTYFQNEAQLEKSRLLSDRFSAERPKGSFSTLEIQRTEQGDSAMYLCASSLGNTGKDEAFFGQGTRLTVV.

This chain links TRBV7-8 with TRBJ1-2, with D perhaps TRBD1 (6 bases). The V end was cut by 0 bases, the J end by 3 bases, with 8 bases between. CDR1 is SGHVS, CDR2 FQNEAQ, per germline. The CDR3 sequence is 14 residues long. CDR3 sequence: CASSLAAGDYGYTF. The CDR3 nucleotides are TGTGCCAGCAGCTTAGCGGCAGGGGACTATGGCTACACCTTC.

This chain joins TRBV29-1 and TRBJ2-1; 9 bases are a match to TRBD2. Losses at the gene ends were 7 bases for V and 9 bases for J; bases not matched to a gene: 7. CDR3 length: 12 residues. CDR1 and CDR2 (germline): SQVTM, ANQGSEA. The CDR3 loop is CSAPSGIGEQFF. The DNA for the CDR3 is TGCAGCGCCCCTAGCGGGATAGGTGAGCAGTTCTTC.